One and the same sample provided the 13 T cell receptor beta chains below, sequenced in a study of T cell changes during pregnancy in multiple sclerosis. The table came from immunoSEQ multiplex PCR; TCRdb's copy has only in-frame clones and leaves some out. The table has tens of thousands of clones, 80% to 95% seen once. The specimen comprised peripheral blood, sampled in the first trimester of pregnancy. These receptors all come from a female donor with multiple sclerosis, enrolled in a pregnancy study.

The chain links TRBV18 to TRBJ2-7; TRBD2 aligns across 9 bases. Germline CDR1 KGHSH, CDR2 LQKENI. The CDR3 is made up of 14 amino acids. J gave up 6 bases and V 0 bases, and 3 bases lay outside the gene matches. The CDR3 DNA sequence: TGTGCCAGCTCACCACCGAGCGGGAGGCGCGAGCAGTACTTC. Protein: CASSPPSGRREQYF.

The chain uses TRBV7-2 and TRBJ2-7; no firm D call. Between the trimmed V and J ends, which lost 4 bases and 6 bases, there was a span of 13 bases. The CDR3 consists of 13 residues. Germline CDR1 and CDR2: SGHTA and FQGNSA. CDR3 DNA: TGTGCCAGCAGCTCCGTCCGACATCTCGAGCAGTACTTC. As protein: CASSSVRHLEQYF.

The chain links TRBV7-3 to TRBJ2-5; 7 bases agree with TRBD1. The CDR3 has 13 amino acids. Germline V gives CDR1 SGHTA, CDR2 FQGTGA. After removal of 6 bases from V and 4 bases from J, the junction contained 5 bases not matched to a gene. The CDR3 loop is CASSLQGIETQYF. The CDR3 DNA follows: TGTGCCAGCAGTTTACAGGGGATAGAGACCCAGTACTTC. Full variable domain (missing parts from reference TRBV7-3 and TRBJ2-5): GAGVSQTPSNKVTEKGKYVELRCDPISGHTALYWYRQSLGQGPEFLIYFQGTGAADDSGLPNDRFFAVRPEGSVSTLKIQRTERGDSAVYLCASSLQGIETQYFGPGTRLLVL.

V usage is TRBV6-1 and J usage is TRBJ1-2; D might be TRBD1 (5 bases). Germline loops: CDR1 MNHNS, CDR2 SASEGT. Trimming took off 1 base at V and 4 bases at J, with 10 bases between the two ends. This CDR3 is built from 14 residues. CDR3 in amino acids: CASSEVGRGYGYTF. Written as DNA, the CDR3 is TGTGCCAGCAGTGAAGTGGGTAGGGGCTATGGCTACACCTTC.

The CDR3 nucleotides are TGTGCTAGTAGTATTAGGGACAGCAGGAATTCACCCCTCCACTTT. Translated, it gives CASSIRDSRNSPLHF. The chain joins TRBV12-5 to TRBJ1-6; 7 nucleotides match TRBD1. V was clipped by 8 bases and J by 7 bases; unmatched bases: 11. Germline V lookup: CDR1 LGHNT, CDR2 FRNRAP. The CDR3 contains 15 residues. The variable domain in full, completed from reference TRBV12-5 and TRBJ1-6, reads DARVTQTPRHKVTEMGQEVTMRCQPILGHNTVFWYRQTMMQGLELLAYFRNRAPLDDSGMPKDRFSAEMPDATLATLKIQPSEPRDSAVYFCASSIRDSRNSPLHFGNGTRLTVT.

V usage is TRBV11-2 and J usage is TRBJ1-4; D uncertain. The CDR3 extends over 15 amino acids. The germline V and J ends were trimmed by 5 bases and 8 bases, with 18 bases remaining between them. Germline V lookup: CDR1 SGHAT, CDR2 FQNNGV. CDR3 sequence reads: CASSLHGRRGEKLFF. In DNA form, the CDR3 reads TGTGCCAGCAGCCTACATGGGAGGCGAGGGGAAAAACTGTTTTTT.

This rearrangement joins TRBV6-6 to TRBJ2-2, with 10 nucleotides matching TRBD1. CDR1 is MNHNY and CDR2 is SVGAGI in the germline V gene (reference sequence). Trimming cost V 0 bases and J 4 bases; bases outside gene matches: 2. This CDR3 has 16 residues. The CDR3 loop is CASSYSRTGGTGELFF. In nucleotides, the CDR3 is TGTGCCAGCAGTTACTCCAGGACAGGGGGCACCGGGGAGCTGTTTTTT.

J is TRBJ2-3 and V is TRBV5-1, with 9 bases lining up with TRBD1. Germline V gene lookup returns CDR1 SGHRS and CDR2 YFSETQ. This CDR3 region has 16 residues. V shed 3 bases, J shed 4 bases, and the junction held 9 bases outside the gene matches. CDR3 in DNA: TGCGCCAGCAGCTCCCTAGGGGACAGGGAACCAGATACGCAGTATTTT. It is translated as CASSSLGDREPDTQYF.

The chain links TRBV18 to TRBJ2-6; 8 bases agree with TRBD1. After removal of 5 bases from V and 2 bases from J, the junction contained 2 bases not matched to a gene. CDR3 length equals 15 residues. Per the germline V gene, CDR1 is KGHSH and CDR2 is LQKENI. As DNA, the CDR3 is TGTGCCAGCTCAATACAGGGGGCTGGGGCCAACGTCCTGACTTTC. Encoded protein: CASSIQGAGANVLTF.

CDR3 amino acids: CASLPQGLAGITDTQYF. In DNA, the CDR3 is TGTGCCAGCCTCCCACAGGGACTAGCGGGGATCACAGATACGCAGTATTTT. The rearrangement joins TRBV7-9 to TRBJ2-3; 13 bases map to TRBD2. V lost 8 bases and J lost 2; bases outside the gene matches: 10. The CDR3 extends over 17 amino acids. Germline values: CDR1 SEHNR, CDR2 FQNEAQ (reference sequence).

The CDR3 loop is CASSQQGETQYF. The CDR3 DNA reads TGTGCCAGCAGTCAACAGGGGGAGACCCAGTACTTC. The V call is TRBV7-7, the J call TRBJ2-5; TRBD1 aligns across 7 bases. Germline V gene data show CDR1 as SSHAT and CDR2 as FNYEAQ (reference sequence). With 6 bases clipped from V and 5 bases from J, the junction kept 3 bases outside the gene matches. The CDR3 is 12 residues long.

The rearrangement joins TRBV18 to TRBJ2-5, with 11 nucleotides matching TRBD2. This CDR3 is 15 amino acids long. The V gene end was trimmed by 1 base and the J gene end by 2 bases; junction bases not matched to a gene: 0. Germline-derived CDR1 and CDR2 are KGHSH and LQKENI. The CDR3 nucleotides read TGTGCCAGCTCACCACTAGCGGGGGGGCAAGAGACCCAGTACTTC. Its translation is CASSPLAGGQETQYF.

The CDR3 DNA sequence: TGTGCCAGCAGTGAATGGGGACAGGGGAACACTGAAGCTTTCTTT. It translates to CASSEWGQGNTEAFF. V gene TRBV25-1 combines with J gene TRBJ1-1; 9 nucleotides match TRBD1. Germline values: CDR1 MGHDK, CDR2 SYGVNS. CDR3 length equals 15 residues. V shed 1 base, J shed 1 base, and the junction held 1 base outside the gene matches.